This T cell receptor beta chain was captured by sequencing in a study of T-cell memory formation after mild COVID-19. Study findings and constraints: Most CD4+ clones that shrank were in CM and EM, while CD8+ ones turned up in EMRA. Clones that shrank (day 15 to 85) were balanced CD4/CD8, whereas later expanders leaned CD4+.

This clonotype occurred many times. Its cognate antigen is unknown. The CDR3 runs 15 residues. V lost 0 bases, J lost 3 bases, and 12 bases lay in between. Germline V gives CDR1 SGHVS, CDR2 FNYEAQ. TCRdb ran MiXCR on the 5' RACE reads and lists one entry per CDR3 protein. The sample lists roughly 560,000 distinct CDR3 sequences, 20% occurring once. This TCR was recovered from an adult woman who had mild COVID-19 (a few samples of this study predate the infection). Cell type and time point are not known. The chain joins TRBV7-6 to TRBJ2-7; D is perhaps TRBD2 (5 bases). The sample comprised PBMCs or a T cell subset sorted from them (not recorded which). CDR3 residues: CASSLAAVEGYEQYF. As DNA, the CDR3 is TGTGCCAGCAGCTTAGCCGCAGTCGAGGGCTACGAGCAGTACTTC.